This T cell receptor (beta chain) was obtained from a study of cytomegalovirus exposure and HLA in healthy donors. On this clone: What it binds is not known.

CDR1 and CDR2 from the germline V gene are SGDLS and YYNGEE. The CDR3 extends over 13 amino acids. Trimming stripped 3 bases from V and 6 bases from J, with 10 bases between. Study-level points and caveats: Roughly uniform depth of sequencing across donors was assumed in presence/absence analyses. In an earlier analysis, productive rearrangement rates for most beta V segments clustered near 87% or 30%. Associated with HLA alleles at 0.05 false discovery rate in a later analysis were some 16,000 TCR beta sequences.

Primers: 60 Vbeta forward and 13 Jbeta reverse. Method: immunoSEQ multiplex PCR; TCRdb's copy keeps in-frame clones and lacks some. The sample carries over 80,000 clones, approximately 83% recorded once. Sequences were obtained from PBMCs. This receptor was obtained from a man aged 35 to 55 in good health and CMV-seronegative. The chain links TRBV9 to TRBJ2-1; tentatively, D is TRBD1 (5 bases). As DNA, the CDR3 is TGTGCCAGCAGCGCGGACACCATCAATGAGCAGTTCTTC. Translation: CASSADTINEQFF.